This T cell receptor (beta chain) was identified during a study of naive and memory T cell subsets. The SP2 primer and nested alpha and beta constant region primers amplified ligated cDNA in four rounds. Via MiXCR, TCRdb re-called the UMI-ligation and nested PCR reads, giving one row per CDR3 protein. The table includes about 30,000 distinct CDR3 sequences, about 6.9% detected once. Treatment noted: skin biopsy from PPD injection site in Mantoux-positive individual. An oligonucleotide containing a UMI was ligated to the 3' end of TCR cDNA. Cells were not sorted; total RNA input targeted roughly 1 to 1,100 ng. The study's findings and limits: Potentially, T cell activation and differentiation skew this RNA-based measurement.

This clonotype has more than one count but fewer than ten. What it recognizes is unknown. Germline-derived CDR1 and CDR2 are MNHNS and SASEGT. This CDR3 spans 15 amino acids. Trimming took 4 bases from V and 0 from J, leaving 12 bases between them. The rearrangement joins TRBV6-1 to TRBJ1-1; a possible D gene is TRBD1 (6 bases). The material was skin, obtained from a tuberculin skin test site. This clonotype was obtained from an adult in good health. DNA of the CDR3: TGTGCCAGCAGTGCTAGACAGGAACTGAACACTGAAGCTTTCTTT. Its protein product is CASSARQELNTEAFF.